This TCR beta chain was sequenced during a study of breast tumors, draining lymph nodes, adjacent tissues. Study-wide results and limits: Tumors had less TCR diversity than lymph nodes, more than nontumor tissue. The lymph node origin of tumor T cells was framed as consistent with a hypothesis, not demonstrated. The data were judged consistent with most tumor T cells coming from lymph node and expanding in tumor.

This CDR3 has 14 residues. Germline V gives CDR1 SSHAT, CDR2 FNYEAQ (reference sequence). TCRdb redid the calling of the multiplex PCR reads with MiXCR, one entry per CDR3 protein. Among 60,000 to 65,000 distinct CDR3 sequences listed, around three fifths were seen once. Concerning this clonotype: The antigen remains undetermined. It is likely a read error, because the conserved phenylalanine at the end of the CDR3 is missing.

This TCR came from a female donor with breast cancer. Some clones in this sample may be carry-over from other donors' samples. Sample: breast tumor tissue. The chain couples TRBV7-7 to TRBJ2-3; possibly TRBD1 for D (8 bases). CDR3 nucleotides: TGTGCTAGCAGCCTACAGGGGGGGACGGATACGCAGTATCTT. This translates into CASSLQGGTDTQYL.